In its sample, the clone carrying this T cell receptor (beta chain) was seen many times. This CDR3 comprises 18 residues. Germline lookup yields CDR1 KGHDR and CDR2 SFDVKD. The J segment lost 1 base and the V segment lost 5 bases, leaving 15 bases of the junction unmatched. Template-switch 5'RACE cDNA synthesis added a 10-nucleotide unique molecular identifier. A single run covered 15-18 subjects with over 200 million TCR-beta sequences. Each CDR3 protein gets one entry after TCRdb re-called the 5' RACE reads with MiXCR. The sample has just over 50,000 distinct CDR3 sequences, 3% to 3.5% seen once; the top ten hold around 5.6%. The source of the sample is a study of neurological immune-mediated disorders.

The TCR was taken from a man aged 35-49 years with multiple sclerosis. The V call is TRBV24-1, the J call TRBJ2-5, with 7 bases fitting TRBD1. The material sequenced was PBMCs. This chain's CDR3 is CATSVHLQGRRSQETQYF. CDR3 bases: TGTGCCACCAGTGTCCACTTACAGGGGCGCAGGTCCCAAGAGACCCAGTACTTC.